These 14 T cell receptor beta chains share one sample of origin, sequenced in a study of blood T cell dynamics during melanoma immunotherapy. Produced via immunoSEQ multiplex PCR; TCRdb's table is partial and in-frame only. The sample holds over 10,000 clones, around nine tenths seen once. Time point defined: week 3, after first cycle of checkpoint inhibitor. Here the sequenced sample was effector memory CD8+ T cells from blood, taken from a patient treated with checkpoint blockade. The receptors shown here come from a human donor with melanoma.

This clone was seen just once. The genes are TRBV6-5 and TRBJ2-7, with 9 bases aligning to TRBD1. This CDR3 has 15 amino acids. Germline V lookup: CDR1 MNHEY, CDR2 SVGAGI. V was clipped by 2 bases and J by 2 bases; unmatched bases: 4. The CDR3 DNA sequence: TGTGCCAGCAGTTACCCGGGACAGGGCCCCTACGAGCAGTACTTC. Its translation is CASSYPGQGPYEQYF.

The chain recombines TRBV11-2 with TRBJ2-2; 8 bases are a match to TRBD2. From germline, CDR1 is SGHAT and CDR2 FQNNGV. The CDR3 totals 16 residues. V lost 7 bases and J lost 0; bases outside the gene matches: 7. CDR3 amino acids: CASTGLAVTNTGELFF. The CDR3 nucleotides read TGTGCCAGCACCGGACTAGCCGTGACGAACACCGGGGAGCTGTTTTTT. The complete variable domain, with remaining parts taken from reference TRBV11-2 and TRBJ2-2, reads EAGVAQSPRYKIIEKRQSVAFWCNPISGHATLYWYQQILGQGPKLLIQFQNNGVVDDSQLPKDRFSAERLKGVDSTLKIQPAKLEDSAVYLCASTGLAVTNTGELFFGEGSRLTVL.

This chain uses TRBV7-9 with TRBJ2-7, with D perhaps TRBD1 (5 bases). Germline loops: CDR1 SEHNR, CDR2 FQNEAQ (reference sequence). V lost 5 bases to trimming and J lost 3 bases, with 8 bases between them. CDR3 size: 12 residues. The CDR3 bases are TGTGCCAGCAGCGGACAAGTCTACGAGCAGTACTTC. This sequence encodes CASSGQVYEQYF.

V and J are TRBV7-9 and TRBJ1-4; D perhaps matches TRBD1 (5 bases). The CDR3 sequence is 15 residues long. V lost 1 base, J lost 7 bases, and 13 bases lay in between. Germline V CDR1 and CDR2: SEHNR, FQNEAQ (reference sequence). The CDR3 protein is CASSLGAGRGEKLFF. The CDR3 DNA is TGTGCCAGCAGCTTAGGTGCGGGGAGGGGTGAAAAACTGTTTTTT.

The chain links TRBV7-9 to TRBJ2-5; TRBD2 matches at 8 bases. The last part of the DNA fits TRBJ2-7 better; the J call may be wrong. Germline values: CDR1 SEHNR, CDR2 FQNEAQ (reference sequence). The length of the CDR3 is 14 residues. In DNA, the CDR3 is TGTGCCAGCAGCTCCGCGGGGGGACGGAACGAGCAGTACTTC. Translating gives CASSSAGGRNEQYF.

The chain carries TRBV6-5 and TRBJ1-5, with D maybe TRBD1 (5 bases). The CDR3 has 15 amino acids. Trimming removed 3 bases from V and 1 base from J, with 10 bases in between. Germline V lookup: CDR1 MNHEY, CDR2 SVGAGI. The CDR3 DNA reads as TGTGCCAGCAGTTATTCCCGGGACAGCAATCAGCCCCAGCATTTT. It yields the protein CASSYSRDSNQPQHF.

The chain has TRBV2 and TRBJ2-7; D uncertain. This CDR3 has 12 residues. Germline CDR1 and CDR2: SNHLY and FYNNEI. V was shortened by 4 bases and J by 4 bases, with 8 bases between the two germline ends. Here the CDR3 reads CASSVVLYEQYF. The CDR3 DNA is TGTGCCAGCAGTGTGGTCCTATACGAGCAGTACTTC.

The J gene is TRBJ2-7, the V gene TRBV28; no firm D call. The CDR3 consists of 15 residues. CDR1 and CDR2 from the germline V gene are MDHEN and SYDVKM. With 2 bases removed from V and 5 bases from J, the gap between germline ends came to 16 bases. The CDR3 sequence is CASSLDSRVEDEQYF. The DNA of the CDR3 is TGTGCCAGCAGTTTAGACTCCCGGGTGGAAGACGAGCAGTACTTC.

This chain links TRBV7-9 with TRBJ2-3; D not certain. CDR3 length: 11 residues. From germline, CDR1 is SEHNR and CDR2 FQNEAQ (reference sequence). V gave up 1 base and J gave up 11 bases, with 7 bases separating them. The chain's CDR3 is CASSLDPLQYF. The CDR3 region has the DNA TGTGCCAGCAGCTTAGACCCACTGCAGTATTTT.

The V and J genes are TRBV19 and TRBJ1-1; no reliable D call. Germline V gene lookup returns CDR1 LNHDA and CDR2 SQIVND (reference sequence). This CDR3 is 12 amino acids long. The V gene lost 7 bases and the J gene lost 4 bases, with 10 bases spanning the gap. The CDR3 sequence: CASKVGGTEAFF. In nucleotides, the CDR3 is TGTGCCAGTAAAGTGGGAGGCACTGAAGCTTTCTTT.

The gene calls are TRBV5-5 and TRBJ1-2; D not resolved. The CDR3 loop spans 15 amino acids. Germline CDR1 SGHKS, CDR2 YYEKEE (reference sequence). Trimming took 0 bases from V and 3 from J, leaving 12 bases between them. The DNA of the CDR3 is TGTGCCAGCAGCTTGGAGTGGGGTTCGCACTATGGCTACACCTTC. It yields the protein CASSLEWGSHYGYTF.

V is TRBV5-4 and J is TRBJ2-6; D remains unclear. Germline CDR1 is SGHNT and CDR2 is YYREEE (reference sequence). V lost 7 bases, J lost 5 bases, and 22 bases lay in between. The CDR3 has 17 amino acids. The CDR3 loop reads CASYLNTRQSRANVLTF. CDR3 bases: TGTGCCAGCTATTTGAATACCAGACAAAGTCGGGCCAACGTCCTGACTTTC.

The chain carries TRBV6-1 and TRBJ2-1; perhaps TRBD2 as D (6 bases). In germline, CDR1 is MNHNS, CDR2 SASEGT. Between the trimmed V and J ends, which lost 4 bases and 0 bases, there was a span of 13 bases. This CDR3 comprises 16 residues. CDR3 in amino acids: CASSGGTGSSYNEQFF. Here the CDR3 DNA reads TGTGCCAGCAGTGGGGGGACTGGAAGCTCCTACAATGAGCAGTTCTTC.

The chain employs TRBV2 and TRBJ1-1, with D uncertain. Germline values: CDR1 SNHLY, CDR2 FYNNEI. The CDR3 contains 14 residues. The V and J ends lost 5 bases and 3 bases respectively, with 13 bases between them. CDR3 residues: CASSSARIYTEAFF. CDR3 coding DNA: TGTGCCAGCAGTTCGGCCAGAATCTACACTGAAGCTTTCTTT.